One T cell receptor beta chain is described in this entry. Its target is unknown. V gave up 4 bases and J gave up 7 bases; unmatched junction bases: 5. The CDR3 totals 13 residues. CDR1 is GTSNPN and CDR2 is SVGIG in the germline V gene (reference sequence). This entry comes from a study of shared clonotypes between healthy human individuals. Study-level background: Each donor's CD4 naive and CD4 memory cells filled three plates apiece, CD8 naive two, and CD8 memory one. Overall study findings and caveats: A small donor pool kept down the genetic and exposure-history diversity that was represented.

Original analysis: Quality scores were absent from the junction-only immunoSEQ sequences, so filtering differed. Libraries were prepared by immunoSEQ multiplex PCR; TCRdb keeps only in-frame clonotypes and omits some of them. V, J and clone size are those of that table, while D and trimming were read from the DNA. The data contain roughly 2.2 million clones, 93% of them singletons. The chain carries TRBV30 and TRBJ1-2; TRBD1 matches 11 bases. The sequencing sample was made of naive CD4+ T cells from PBMCs. The subset is: CD45RA+ positively selected. The TCR sequence derives from a man younger than 35 in good health. Some clones in this sample may be carry-over from other donors' samples. CDR3 bases: TGTGCCTGGACGGACAGGGGGCAAGGTGGCTACACCTTC. Translation: CAWTDRGQGGYTF.